The text below deals with one T cell receptor (beta chain). Clones were read by immunoSEQ multiplex PCR, and TCRdb kept only the in-frame ones, dropping some. Of about 140,000 clones listed, around nine tenths are singletons. This sample is drawn from a study of control samples from healthy donors and cancer patients. V was pared by 1 base and J by 0 bases, with 21 bases between. Germline V CDR1 and CDR2: KGHSH, LQKENI. The CDR3 spans 20 residues. The receptor was derived from a man aged 30 to 45 in good health. V is TRBV18 and J is TRBJ2-2; tentative D call: TRBD1 (5 bases). Sequenced material: blood. DNA of the CDR3: TGTGCCAGCTCACCACGTATTTTCTTCGACAGTCAGACGAACACCGGGGAGCTGTTTTTT. Protein sequence: CASSPRIFFDSQTNTGELFF.